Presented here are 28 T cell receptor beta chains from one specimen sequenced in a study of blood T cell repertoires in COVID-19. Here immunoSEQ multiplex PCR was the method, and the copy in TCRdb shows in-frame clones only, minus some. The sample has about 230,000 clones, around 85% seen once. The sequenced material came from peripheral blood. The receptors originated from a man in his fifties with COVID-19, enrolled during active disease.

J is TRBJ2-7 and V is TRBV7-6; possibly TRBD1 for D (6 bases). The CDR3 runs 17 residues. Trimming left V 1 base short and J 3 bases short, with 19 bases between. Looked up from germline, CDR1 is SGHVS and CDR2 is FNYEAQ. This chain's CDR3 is CASSLDPAGAFDYEQYF. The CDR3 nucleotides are TGTGCCAGCAGCTTAGATCCTGCAGGGGCCTTCGACTACGAGCAGTACTTC.

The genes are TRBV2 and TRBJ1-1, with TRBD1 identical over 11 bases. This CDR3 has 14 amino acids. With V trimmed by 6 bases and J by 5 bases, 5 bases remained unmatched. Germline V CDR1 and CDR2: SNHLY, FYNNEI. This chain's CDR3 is CASRSDRGPTEAFF. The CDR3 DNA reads TGTGCCAGCAGGTCGGACAGGGGGCCGACTGAAGCTTTCTTT. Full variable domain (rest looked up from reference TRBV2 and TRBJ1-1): EPEVTQTPSHQVTQMGQEVILRCVPISNHLYFYWYRQILGQKVEFLVSFYNNEISEKSEIFDDQFSVERPDGSNFTLKIRSTKLEDSAMYFCASRSDRGPTEAFFGQGTRLTVV.

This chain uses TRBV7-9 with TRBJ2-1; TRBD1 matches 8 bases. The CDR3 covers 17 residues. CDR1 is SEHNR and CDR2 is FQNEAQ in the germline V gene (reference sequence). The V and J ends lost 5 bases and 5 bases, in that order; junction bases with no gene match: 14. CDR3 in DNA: TGTGCCAGCAGCCTCCCACTTCCGGGACAGGCCGACAATGAGCAGTTCTTC. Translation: CASSLPLPGQADNEQFF.

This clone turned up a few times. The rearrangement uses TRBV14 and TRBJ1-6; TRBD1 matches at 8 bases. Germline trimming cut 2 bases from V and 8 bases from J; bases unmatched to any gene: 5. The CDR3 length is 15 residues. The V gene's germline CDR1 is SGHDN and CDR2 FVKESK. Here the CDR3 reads CASSQFDRGYSPLHF. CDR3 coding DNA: TGTGCCAGCAGCCAATTCGACAGGGGATATTCACCCCTCCACTTT.

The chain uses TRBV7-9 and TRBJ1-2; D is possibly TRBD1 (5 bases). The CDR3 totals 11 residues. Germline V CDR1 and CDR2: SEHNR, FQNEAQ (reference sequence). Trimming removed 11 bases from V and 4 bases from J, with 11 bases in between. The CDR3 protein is CALQGSYGYTF. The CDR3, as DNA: TGTGCCCTGCAGGGTAGCTATGGCTACACCTTC. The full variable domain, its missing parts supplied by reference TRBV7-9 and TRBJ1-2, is DTGVSQNPRHKITKRGQNVTFRCDPISEHNRLYWYRQTLGQGPEFLTYFQNEAQLEKSRLLSDRFSAERPKGSFSTLEIQRTEQGDSAMYLCALQGSYGYTFGSGTRLTVV.

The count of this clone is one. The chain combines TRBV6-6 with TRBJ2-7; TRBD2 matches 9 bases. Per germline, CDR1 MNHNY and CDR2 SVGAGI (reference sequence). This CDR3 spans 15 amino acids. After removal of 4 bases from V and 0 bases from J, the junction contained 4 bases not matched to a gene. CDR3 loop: CASSLSGGSSYEQYF. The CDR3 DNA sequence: TGTGCCAGCAGTTTGAGCGGGGGGAGCTCCTACGAGCAGTACTTC.

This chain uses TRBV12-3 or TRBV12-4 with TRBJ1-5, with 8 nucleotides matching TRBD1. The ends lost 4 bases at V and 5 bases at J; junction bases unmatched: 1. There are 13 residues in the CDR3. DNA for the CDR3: TGTGCCAGCAGTTCGACAGGGGATCAGCCCCAGCATTTT. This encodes CASSSTGDQPQHF.

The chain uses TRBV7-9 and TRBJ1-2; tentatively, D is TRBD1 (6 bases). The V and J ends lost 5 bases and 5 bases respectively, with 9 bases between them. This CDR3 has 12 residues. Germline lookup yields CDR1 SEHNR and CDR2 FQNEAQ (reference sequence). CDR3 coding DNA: TGTGCCAGCAGCGCGGACAGATATGGCTACACCTTC. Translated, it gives CASSADRYGYTF.

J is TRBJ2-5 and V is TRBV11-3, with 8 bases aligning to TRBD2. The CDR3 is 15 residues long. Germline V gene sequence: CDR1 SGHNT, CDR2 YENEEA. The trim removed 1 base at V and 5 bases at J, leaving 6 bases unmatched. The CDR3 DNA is TGTGCCAGCAGCTTAGCGGGGGGGCCGGGTGAGACCCAGTACTTC. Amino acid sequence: CASSLAGGPGETQYF. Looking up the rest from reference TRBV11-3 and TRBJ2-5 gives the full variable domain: EAGVVQSPRYKIIEKKQPVAFWCNPISGHNTLYWYLQNLGQGPELLIRYENEEAVDDSQLPKDRFSAERLKGVDSTLKIQPAELGDSAVYLCASSLAGGPGETQYFGPGTRLLVL.

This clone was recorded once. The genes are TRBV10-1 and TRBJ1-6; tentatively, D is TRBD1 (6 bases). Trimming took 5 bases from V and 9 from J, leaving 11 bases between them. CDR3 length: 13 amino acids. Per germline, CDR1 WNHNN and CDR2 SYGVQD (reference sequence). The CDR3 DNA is TGCGCCAGCAGTTCGGCCAGGGGTTCACCCCTCCACTTT. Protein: CASSSARGSPLHF.

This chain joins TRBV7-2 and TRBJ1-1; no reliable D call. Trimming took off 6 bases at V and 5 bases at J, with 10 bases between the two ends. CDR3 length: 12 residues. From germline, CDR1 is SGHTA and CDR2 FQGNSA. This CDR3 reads CASRDGETEAFF. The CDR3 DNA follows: TGTGCCAGCAGGGACGGGGAGACTGAAGCTTTCTTT. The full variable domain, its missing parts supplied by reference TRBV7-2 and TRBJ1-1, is GAGVSQSPSNKVTEKGKDVELRCDPISGHTALYWYRQSLGQGLEFLIYFQGNSAPDKSGLPSDRFSAERTGGSVSTLTIQRTQQEDSAVYLCASRDGETEAFFGQGTRLTVV.

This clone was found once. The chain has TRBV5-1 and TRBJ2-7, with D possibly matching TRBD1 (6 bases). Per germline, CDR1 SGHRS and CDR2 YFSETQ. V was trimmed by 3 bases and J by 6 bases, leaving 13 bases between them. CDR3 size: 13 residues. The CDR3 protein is CASSSAGVSEQYF. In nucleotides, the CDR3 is TGCGCCAGCAGCTCAGCAGGGGTAAGCGAGCAGTACTTC. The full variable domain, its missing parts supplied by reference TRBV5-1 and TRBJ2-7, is KAGVTQTPRYLIKTRGQQVTLSCSPISGHRSVSWYQQTPGQGLQFLFEYFSETQRNKGNFPGRFSGRQFSNSRSEMNVSTLELGDSALYLCASSSAGVSEQYFGPGTRLTVT.

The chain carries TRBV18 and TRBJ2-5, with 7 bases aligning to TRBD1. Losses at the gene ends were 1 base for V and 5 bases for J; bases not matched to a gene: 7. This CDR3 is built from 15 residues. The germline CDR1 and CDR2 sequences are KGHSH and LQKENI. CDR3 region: CASSPRQGGGETQYF. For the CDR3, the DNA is TGTGCCAGCTCACCACGGCAAGGGGGCGGTGAGACCCAGTACTTC.

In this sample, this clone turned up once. The CDR3 sequence: CASSIMGQGTDTQYF. CDR3 coding DNA: TGTGCCAGTAGTATAATGGGGCAGGGCACAGATACGCAGTATTTT. The chain is built from TRBV19 and TRBJ2-3; the D gene is possibly TRBD1 (5 bases). The V end lost 2 bases, the J end lost 1 base, and 10 bases lay between the germline ends. Germline CDR1 is LNHDA and CDR2 is SQIVND (reference sequence). The CDR3 consists of 15 residues.

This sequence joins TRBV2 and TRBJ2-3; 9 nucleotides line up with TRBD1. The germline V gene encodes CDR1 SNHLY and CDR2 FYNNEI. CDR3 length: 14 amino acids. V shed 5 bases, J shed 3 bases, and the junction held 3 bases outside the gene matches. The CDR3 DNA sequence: TGTGCCAGCAGTCAGACAGGGGGTACAGATACGCAGTATTTT. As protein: CASSQTGGTDTQYF.

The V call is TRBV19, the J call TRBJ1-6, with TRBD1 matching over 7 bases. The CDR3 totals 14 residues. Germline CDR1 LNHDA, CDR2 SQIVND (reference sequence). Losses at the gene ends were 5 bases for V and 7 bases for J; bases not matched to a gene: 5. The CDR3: CASSSRDRNSPLHF. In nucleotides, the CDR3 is TGTGCCAGTAGTTCCCGGGACAGAAATTCACCCCTCCACTTT.

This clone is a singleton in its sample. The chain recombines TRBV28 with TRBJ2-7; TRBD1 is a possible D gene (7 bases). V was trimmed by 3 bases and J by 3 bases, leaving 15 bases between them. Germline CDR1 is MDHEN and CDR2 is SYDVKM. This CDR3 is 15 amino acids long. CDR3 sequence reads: CASSLGGQRVYEQYF. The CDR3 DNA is TGTGCCAGCAGTTTGGGGGGACAGAGAGTCTACGAGCAGTACTTC. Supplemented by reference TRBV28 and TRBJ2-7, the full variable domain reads DVKVTQSSRYLVKRTGEKVFLECVQDMDHENMFWYRQDPGLGLRLIYFSYDVKMKEKGDIPEGYSVSREKKERFSLILESASTNQTSMYLCASSLGGQRVYEQYFGPGTRLTVT.

The DNA for the CDR3 is TGTGCCACCAGCAGGGAACGGAGGGGGCTATGGAACACTGAAGCTTTCTTT. This encodes CATSRERRGLWNTEAFF. The rearrangement links TRBV15 to TRBJ1-1; 7 positions agree with TRBD1. Trimming took 3 bases from V and 1 from J; bases not matched to a gene: 11. Per germline, CDR1 LNHNV and CDR2 YYDKDF (reference sequence). The CDR3 runs 17 residues.

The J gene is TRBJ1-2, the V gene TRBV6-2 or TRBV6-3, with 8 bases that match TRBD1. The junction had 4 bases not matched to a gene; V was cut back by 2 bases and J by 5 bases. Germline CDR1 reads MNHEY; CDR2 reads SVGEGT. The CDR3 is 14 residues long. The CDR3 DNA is TGTGCCAGCAGTTACGGACAGGGTGTTTATGGCTACACCTTC. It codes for CASSYGQGVYGYTF.

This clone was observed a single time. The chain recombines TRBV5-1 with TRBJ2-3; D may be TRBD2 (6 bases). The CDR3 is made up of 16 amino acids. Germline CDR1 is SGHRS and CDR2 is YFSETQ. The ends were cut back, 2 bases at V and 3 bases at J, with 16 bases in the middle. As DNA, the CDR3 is TGCGCCAGCAGCTTAGGGTCAGGGCTAGCGACAGATACGCAGTATTTT. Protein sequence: CASSLGSGLATDTQYF. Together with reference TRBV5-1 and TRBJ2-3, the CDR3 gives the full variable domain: KAGVTQTPRYLIKTRGQQVTLSCSPISGHRSVSWYQQTPGQGLQFLFEYFSETQRNKGNFPGRFSGRQFSNSRSEMNVSTLELGDSALYLCASSLGSGLATDTQYFGPGTRLTVL.

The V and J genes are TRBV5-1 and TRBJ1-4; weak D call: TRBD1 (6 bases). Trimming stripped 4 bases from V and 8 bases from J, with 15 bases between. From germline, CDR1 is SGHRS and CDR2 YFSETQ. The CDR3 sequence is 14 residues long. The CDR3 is CASSLGGGEEKLFF. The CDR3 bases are TGCGCCAGCAGCCTGGGAGGGGGAGAAGAAAAACTGTTTTTT.

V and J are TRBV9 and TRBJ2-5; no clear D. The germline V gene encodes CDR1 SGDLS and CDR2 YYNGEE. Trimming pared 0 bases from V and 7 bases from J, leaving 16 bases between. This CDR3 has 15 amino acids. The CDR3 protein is CASSVGVAGTVTQYF. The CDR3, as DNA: TGTGCCAGCAGCGTAGGGGTGGCAGGTACGGTGACCCAGTACTTC.

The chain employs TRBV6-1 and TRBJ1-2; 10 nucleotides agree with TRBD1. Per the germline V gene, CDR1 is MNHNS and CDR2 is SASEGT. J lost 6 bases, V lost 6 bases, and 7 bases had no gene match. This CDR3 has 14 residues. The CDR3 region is CASSYLGTGDGYTF. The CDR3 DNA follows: TGTGCCAGCAGCTACTTGGGGACAGGGGATGGCTACACCTTC.

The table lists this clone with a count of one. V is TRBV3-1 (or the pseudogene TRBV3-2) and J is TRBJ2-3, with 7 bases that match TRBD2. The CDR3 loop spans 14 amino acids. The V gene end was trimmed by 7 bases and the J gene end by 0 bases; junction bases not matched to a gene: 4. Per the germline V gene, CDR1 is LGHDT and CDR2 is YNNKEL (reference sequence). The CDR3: CASMWGGSTDTQYF. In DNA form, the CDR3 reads TGTGCCAGCATGTGGGGGGGGAGCACAGATACGCAGTATTTT.

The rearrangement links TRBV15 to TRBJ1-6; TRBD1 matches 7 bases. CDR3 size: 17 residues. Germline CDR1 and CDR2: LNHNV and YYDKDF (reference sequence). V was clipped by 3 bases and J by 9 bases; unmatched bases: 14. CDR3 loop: CATSRNRGMGGGSPLHF. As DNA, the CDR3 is TGTGCCACCAGCAGGAACAGGGGAATGGGGGGAGGTTCACCCCTCCACTTT.

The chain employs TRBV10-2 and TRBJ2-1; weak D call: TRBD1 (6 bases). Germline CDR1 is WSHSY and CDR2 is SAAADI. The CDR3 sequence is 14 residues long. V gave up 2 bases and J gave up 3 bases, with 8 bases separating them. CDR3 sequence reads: CASSEHRVYNEQFF. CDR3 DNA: TGCGCCAGCAGTGAGCACAGGGTCTACAATGAGCAGTTCTTC.

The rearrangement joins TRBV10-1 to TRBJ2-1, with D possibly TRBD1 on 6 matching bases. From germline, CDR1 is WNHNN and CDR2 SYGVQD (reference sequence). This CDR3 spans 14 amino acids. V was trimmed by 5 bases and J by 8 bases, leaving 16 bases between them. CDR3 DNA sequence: TGCGCCAGCAGTTACAGGGCCACCCAGGATGAGCAGTTCTTC. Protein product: CASSYRATQDEQFF.

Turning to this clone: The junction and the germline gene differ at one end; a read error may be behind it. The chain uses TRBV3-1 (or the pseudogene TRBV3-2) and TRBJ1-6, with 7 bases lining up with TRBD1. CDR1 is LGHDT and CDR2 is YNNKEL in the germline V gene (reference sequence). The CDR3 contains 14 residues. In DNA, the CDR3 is TGTGCCAGCAGGCAAGGGGGCGTGAATTCACCCCTCCACTTT. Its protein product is CASRQGGVNSPLHF.